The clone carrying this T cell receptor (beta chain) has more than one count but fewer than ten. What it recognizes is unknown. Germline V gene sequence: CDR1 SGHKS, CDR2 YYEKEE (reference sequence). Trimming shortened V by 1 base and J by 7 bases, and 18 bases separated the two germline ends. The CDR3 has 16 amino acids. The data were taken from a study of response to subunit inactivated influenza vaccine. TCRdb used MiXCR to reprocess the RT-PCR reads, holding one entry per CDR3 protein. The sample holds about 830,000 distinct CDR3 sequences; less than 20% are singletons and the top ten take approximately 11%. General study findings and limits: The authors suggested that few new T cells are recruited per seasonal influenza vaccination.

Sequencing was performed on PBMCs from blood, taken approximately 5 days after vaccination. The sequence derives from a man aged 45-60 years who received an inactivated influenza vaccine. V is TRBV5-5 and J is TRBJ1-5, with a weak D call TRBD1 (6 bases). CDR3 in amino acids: CASSLKPGDSRQPQHF. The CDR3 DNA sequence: TGTGCCAGCAGCTTGAAACCAGGGGATTCAAGACAGCCCCAGCATTTT. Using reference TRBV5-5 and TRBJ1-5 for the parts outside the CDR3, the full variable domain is DAGVTQSPTHLIKTRGQQVTLRCSPISGHKSVSWYQQVLGQGPQFIFQYYEKEERGRGNFPDRFSARQFPNYSSELNVNALLLGDSALYLCASSLKPGDSRQPQHFGDGTRLSIL.